This T cell receptor (beta chain) was found in a study of blood T cells in healthy people across ages (dated by TCRdb to between 2014 and 2016). Concerning the study at large: In model experiments, template switching captured roughly one uniquely barcoded TCR beta cDNA molecule for every two T cells. The study analyzed two additional independent replicas of 1 million unique cDNA reads from the same blood draw for two donors, one aged 18 to 29 and one aged 80 or older. The donors were split into four age groups: young (average 16 years), middle-aged (over 35), aged (about 56) and long-lived (over 75). Donors of different ages were randomly distributed across sequencing lanes to avoid experimental bias. Using deep sequencing normalized with unique cDNA molecular identifiers, the study measured how TCR beta repertoire diversity changes with age.

This clonotype was observed a handful of times. What this receptor recognizes is not known. Base qualities are not recorded, but no much larger clone differs from it by a single base. Beyond this particular receptor, the publication reports: A strong correlation was found between observed TCR beta diversity and the percentage of naive T cells measured by flow cytometry. Bulk unsorted PBMC profiling prevented conclusive comparison of naive and antigen-experienced compartments. The long-lived group showed more naive CD4+ T cells, fewer expanded clones and increased TCR diversity than the aged group, suggesting age selection. Because the CMV infection status of the donors was unknown, age-related changes in expanded clonotypes may potentially have been confounded. Observed TCR beta diversity per million T cells fell roughly linearly with age, and a significant reduction was already apparent by age about 43. Estimates of total diversity based on one million sequenced T cells were considered lower bounds and underestimates.

Library preparation was by 5' RACE. The sample was run on an Illumina HiSeq 2500. A second PCR of about 6 to 11 cycles was run with a J-beta primer mix and a sample-barcoded 5' primer. A unique molecular identifier was introduced onto each TCR beta cDNA molecule by a template-switch 5' adaptor carrying 12 random nucleotides. At least 2.5 million CDR3-containing paired-end reads were obtained from each sample. First-strand cDNA was synthesized from all RNA with the Mint cDNA synthesis kit, primed by a TRBC-specific oligonucleotide. All cDNA was treated with uracil-DNA glycosylase and then went through a first 18-cycle PCR with the universal primers M1SS and BC2_uni_R. Turning to the authors' computational methods: Each sample was normalized by randomly selecting 1 million high-quality reads, each carrying a distinct molecular identifier. Instead of being binned into consensus sequences, reads that shared molecular identifiers were thrown out. MiTCR, run with a Q25 quality threshold and the strictest error-elimination algorithm, handled CDR3 identification, clonotype clustering and error correction. A nonparametric unseen species model with Euler transformation was used to estimate lower-bound total TCR beta diversity. TCRdb redid the processing of the public reads, applying fastp at Q25 and MiXCR, and retained in-frame beta chains. When rows share a CDR3 protein, they turn into one entry using the most common DNA and genes. The V and J calls follow TCRdb's processing rather than the paper's. The sample table lists fewer than 950,000 distinct CDR3 sequences, roughly 34% of them with a count of one. The ten most abundant clones make up 10% to 15% of the sample.

V sheds 2 bases and J sheds 5 bases, leaving 11 bases between their ends. From the germline V gene, CDR1 is SGHRS and CDR2 is YFSETQ. Reading from cysteine to phenylalanine, the CDR3 counts 13 amino acids. This entry keeps only the CDR3 DNA: 39 bases, framed from base 1. Donors were a few dozen systemically healthy Caucasian individuals from Russia aged roughly 6 to 95 years. Around 9.8 milliliters of peripheral blood were collected from each donor into EDTA-treated Vacutainer tubes. PBMCs were isolated by Ficoll-Paque density-gradient centrifugation, with at least 7 million obtained per sample. Trizol reagent was used to extract total RNA from PBMCs, with at least 6 micrograms per sample. The percentages of naive CD45RAhigh/CD27high T cells were determined by flow cytometry on a PBMC aliquot from every donor.

The clonotype originates from a man between 18 and 29 years old in good health. Material for sequencing was blood. The receptor chain draws on TRBV5-1 and TRBJ2-7; TRBD1 might be the D gene, on 5 matching bases. This receptor carries the CDR3 CASSFRVLDEQYF. Read as DNA, the sequence is TGCGCCAGCAGCTTCAGGGTGTTGGACGAGCAGTACTTC.